The TCR beta chain described here comes from a study of blood T cell repertoires in COVID-19. Study details: Sites across the United States, Italy and Spain contributed samples from acute and convalescent COVID-19.

V dropped 1 base and J dropped 8 bases, with 12 bases sitting between them. This CDR3 spans 13 amino acids. Germline V gene data show CDR1 as SGHNT and CDR2 as YYREEE (reference sequence). Authors' methods: The authors estimated nucleated cell counts from reference gene primer amplification. Method: immunoSEQ multiplex PCR; TCRdb's copy keeps in-frame clones and lacks some. That table supplies the V and J calls and clone size; D and trimming were determined from the DNA. Of roughly 140,000 clones listed, around 87% were seen once; the top ten hold approximately 3%. The sequenced sample was peripheral blood. The clonotype originates from a woman aged 55-69 years with active COVID-19. The chain recombines TRBV5-4 with TRBJ1-1, with D unclear. The CDR3 protein is CASSLFVGKEAFF. The CDR3 bases are TGTGCCAGCAGCTTGTTCGTGGGCAAGGAAGCTTTCTTT. The variable domain in full, with the rest retrieved from reference TRBV5-4 and TRBJ1-1, is ETGVTQSPTHLIKTRGQQVTLRCSSQSGHNTVSWYQQALGQGPQFIFQYYREEENGRGNFPPRFSGLQFPNYSSELNVNALELDDSALYLCASSLFVGKEAFFGQGTRLTVV.